The T cell receptor beta chain under discussion was sequenced for a study of T-cell memory formation after mild COVID-19. V lost 7 bases, J lost 4 bases, and 7 bases stayed unmatched. Per germline, CDR1 SGHAT and CDR2 FQDESV (reference sequence). The CDR3 loop spans 14 amino acids. Overall study findings and caveats: CD4+ contracting clones lay mainly in CM and EM, CD8+ ones in EMRA.

TCRdb redid the calling of the 5' RACE reads with MiXCR, one entry per CDR3 protein. Of 150,000 to 200,000 distinct CDR3 sequences listed, 30% to 35% were seen once; the top ten hold about 12%. To note about this clonotype: Its cognate antigen is unknown.

The chain combines TRBV11-1 with TRBJ2-1; 7 bases fit TRBD2. The sample comprised PBMCs or a T cell subset sorted from them (not recorded which). This receptor was taken from an adult woman who had mild COVID-19 (a few samples of this study predate the infection). Cell type and time point are not known. The CDR3 loop reads CASKELAKYNEQFF. Written as DNA, the CDR3 is TGTGCCAGCAAGGAACTAGCGAAATACAATGAGCAGTTCTTC.